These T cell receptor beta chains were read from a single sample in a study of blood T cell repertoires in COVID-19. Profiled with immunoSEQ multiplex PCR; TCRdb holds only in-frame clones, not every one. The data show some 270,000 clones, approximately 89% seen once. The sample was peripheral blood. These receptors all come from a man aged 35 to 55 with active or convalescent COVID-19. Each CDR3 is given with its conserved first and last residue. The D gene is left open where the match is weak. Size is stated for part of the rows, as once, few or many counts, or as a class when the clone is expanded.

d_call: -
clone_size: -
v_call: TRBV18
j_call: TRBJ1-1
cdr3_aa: CASSTEGENTEAFF
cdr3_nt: TGTGCCAGCTCAACAGAGGGAGAGAACACTGAAGCTTTCTTT

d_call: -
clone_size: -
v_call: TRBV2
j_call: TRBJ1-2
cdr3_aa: CASSDAASLGYTF
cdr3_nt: TGTGCCAGCAGTGACGCGGCCTCTCTTGGCTACACCTTC

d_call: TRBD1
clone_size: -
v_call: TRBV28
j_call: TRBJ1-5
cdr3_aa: CAIRQGGMGNQPQHF
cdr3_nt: TGTGCCATACGACAGGGTGGAATGGGCAATCAGCCCCAGCATTTT

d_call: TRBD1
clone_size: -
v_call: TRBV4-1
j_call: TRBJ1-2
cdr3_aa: CASSQDEGQGRRGYTF
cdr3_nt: TGCGCCAGCAGCCAAGATGAGGGACAGGGTAGACGGGGCTACACCTTC

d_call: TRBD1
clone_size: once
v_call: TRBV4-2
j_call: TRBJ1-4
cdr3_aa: CASSQGGTGTNEKLFF
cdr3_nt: TGTGCCAGCAGCCAGGGGGGGACAGGGACTAATGAAAAACTGTTTTTT

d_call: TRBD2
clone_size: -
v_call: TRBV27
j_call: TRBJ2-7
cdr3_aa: CASSPSGTLIYEQYF
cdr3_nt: TGTGCCAGCAGTCCTAGCGGGACACTCATCTACGAGCAGTACTTC

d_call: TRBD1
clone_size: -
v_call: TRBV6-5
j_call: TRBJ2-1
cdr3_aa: CASSLRGQDYNEQFF
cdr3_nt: TGTGCCAGCAGTCTCAGGGGGCAGGACTACAATGAGCAGTTCTTC

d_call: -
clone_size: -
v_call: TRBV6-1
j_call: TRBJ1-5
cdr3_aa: CASSEAQGGNQPQHF
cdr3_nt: TGTGCCAGCAGTGAAGCCCAGGGTGGTAATCAGCCCCAGCATTTT

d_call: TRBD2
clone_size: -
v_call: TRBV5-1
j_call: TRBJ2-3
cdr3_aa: CASSFGGGPQDTQYF
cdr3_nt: TGCGCCAGCAGCTTTGGCGGGGGGCCCCAGGATACGCAGTATTTT

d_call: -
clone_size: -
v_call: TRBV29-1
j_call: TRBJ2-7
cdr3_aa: CSVSAKSGSEQYF
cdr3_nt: TGCAGCGTCTCGGCGAAGAGCGGCAGTGAGCAGTACTTC

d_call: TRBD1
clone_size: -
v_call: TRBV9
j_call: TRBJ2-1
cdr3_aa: CASSVGVTGGNEQFF
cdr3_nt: TGTGCCAGCAGCGTTGGGGTTACAGGGGGCAATGAGCAGTTCTTC

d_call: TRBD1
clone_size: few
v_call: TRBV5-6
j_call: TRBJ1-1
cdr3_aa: CASSSGTVENTEAFF
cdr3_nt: TGTGCCAGCAGTTCCGGGACAGTGGAGAACACTGAAGCTTTCTTT

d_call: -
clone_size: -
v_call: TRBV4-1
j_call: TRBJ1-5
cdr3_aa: CASSQIRNQPQHF
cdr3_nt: TGCGCCAGCAGCCAAATACGGAATCAGCCCCAGCATTTT

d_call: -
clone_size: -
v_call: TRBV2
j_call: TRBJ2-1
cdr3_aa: CASSELGKTEQFF
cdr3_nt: TGTGCCAGCAGTGAACTCGGCAAGACAGAGCAGTTCTTC

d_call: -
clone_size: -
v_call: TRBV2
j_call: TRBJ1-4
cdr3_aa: CASSGQKNEKLFF
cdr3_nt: TGTGCCAGCAGTGGACAGAAAAATGAAAAACTGTTTTTT

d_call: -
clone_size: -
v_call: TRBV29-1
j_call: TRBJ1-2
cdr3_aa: CSVDGGGNYGYTF
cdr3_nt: TGCAGCGTTGACGGGGGGGGTAACTATGGCTACACCTTC

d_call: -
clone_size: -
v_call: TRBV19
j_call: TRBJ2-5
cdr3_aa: CASSTQGQGTQYF
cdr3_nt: TGTGCCAGTAGTACCCAGGGGCAGGGGACCCAGTACTTC

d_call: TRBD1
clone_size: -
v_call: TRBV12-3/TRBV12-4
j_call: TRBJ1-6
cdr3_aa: CASRDRANSPLHF
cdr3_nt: TGTGCCAGCAGAGACAGGGCGAATTCACCCCTCCACTTT

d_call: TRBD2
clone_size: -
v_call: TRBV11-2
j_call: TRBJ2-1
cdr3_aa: CASSLEAGDEQFF
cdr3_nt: TGTGCCAGCAGCTTAGAAGCGGGAGATGAGCAGTTCTTC

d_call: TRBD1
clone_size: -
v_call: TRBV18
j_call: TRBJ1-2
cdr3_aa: CASSPVATGGEGYTF
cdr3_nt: TGTGCCAGCTCACCAGTCGCGACAGGGGGTGAAGGCTACACCTTC

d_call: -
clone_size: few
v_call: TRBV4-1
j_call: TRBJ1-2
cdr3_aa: CASSQDEGLYGYTF
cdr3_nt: TGCGCCAGCAGCCAAGATGAAGGACTCTATGGCTACACCTTC

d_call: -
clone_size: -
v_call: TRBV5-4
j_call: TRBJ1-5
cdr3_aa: CASSFDKNSQPQHF
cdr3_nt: TGTGCCAGCAGCTTTGACAAGAACAGTCAGCCCCAGCATTTT

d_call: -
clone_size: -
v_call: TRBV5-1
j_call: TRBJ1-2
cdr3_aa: CASSPAPLESYGYTF
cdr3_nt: TGCGCCAGCAGCCCCGCCCCGCTGGAGAGTTATGGCTACACCTTC

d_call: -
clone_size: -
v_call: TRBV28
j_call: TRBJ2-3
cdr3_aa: CASNGWGVSDTQYF
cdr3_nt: TGTGCCAGCAACGGCTGGGGAGTTTCGGATACGCAGTATTTT